The 19 T cell receptor beta chains listed next were all sequenced from one sample in a study of T cells in Graves' hyperthyroidism and ophthalmopathy. Amplified TCR beta CDR3 regions came from RNA transcripts. Carried out on the TCR CDR3, a first-round RT-PCR used the HTBI primer set. Each CDR3 protein gets one entry after TCRdb re-called the multiplex PCR reads with MiXCR. The sample lists about 600,000 distinct CDR3 sequences, about a sixth occurring once. The sample was blood. The receptors were gathered from a middle-aged woman with Graves' ophthalmopathy.

This clonotype was observed at least ten times. This chain connects TRBV30 to TRBJ1-1; no clear D. Trimming shortened V by 2 bases and J by 3 bases, and 7 bases separated the two germline ends. The CDR3 has 12 residues. Germline values: CDR1 GTSNPN, CDR2 SVGIG (reference sequence). CDR3 bases: TGTGCCTGGAGTTTATTGGACACTGAAGCTTTCTTT. It translates to CAWSLLDTEAFF.

This clonotype has a handful of counts. The chain carries TRBV9 and TRBJ2-3; tentative D call: TRBD2 (6 bases). The CDR3 is 15 amino acids. Germline assignment: CDR1 SGDLS and CDR2 YYNGEE. Trimming took 4 bases from V and 2 from J, leaving 14 bases between them. CDR3 amino acids: CASSSASANTDTQYF. The DNA of the CDR3 is TGTGCCAGCAGCTCCGCTAGCGCGAACACAGATACGCAGTATTTT.

The chain couples TRBV5-5 to TRBJ2-7; D is possibly TRBD1 (5 bases). The CDR3 runs to 13 residues. V was pared by 4 bases and J by 6 bases, with 14 bases between. Germline-derived CDR1 and CDR2 are SGHKS and YYEKEE (reference sequence). Written as DNA, the CDR3 is TGTGCCAGCAGCCGAGACAGAGTCCCCGAGCAGTACTTC. Translating it yields CASSRDRVPEQYF.

This chain joins TRBV20-1 and TRBJ2-2; 7 bases match TRBD2. CDR1 is DFQATT, CDR2 SNEGSKA, per germline (reference sequence). CDR3 length: 15 amino acids. Losses at the gene ends were 2 bases for V and 3 bases for J; bases not matched to a gene: 6. The CDR3 loop reads CSARSGTTHTGELFF. The CDR3 DNA reads as TGCAGTGCTAGATCCGGGACTACCCACACCGGGGAGCTGTTTTTT.

Many counts were recorded for this clonotype. The genes are TRBV12-3 or TRBV12-4 and TRBJ1-5; D call uncertain. The CDR3 loop spans 13 amino acids. V lost 3 bases and J 5 bases, leaving 8 bases between the germline ends. The CDR3 DNA reads TGTGCCAGCAGTTTTTCCCGGGATCAGCCCCAGCATTTT. Residues: CASSFSRDQPQHF.

This clonotype was detected a few times. V and J are TRBV24-1 and TRBJ2-1; either TRBD1 or TRBD2 may supply D (7 bases each). The germline CDR1 and CDR2 sequences are KGHDR and SFDVKD. Trimming pared 10 bases from V and 7 bases from J, leaving 19 bases between. The CDR3 contains 14 residues. CDR3 loop: CATRPSGGQNEQFF. The CDR3 DNA is TGTGCCACGAGGCCCTCGGGGGGACAGAATGAGCAGTTCTTC.

The table lists this clonotype with many counts. This rearrangement joins TRBV28 to TRBJ1-5; D is possibly TRBD1 (5 bases). Deletions cut 2 bases from V and 3 bases from J, with 14 bases between. The CDR3 consists of 16 residues. In germline, CDR1 is MDHEN, CDR2 SYDVKM. The CDR3 reads CASSLGSGTLNQPQHF. The DNA of the CDR3 is TGTGCCAGCAGTTTAGGGTCAGGGACGCTCAATCAGCCCCAGCATTTT. The variable domain in full, completed from reference TRBV28 and TRBJ1-5, reads DVKVTQSSRYLVKRTGEKVFLECVQDMDHENMFWYRQDPGLGLRLIYFSYDVKMKEKGDIPEGYSVSREKKERFSLILESASTNQTSMYLCASSLGSGTLNQPQHFGDGTRLSIL.

This clonotype was observed at least ten times. The V and J genes are TRBV2 and TRBJ1-2; weak D call: TRBD1 (6 bases). The germline gives CDR1 SNHLY, CDR2 FYNNEI. V was pared by 11 bases and J by 4 bases, with 14 bases between. The CDR3 covers 12 residues. CDR3: CACLGGLYGYTF. In nucleotides, the CDR3 is TGTGCCTGCCTCGGGGGGCTCTATGGCTACACCTTC.

Many counts were recorded for this clonotype. The chain is built from TRBV11-2 and TRBJ1-1; D is uncertain. Per germline, CDR1 SGHAT and CDR2 FQNNGV. Between the trimmed V and J ends, which lost 1 base and 1 base, there was a span of 10 bases. The length of the CDR3 is 15 residues. CDR3 nucleotides: TGTGCCAGCAGCTTAGGGGTCGGTAAGAACACTGAAGCTTTCTTT. This translates into CASSLGVGKNTEAFF. Full variable domain (outside the CDR3, taken from reference TRBV11-2 and TRBJ1-1): EAGVAQSPRYKIIEKRQSVAFWCNPISGHATLYWYQQILGQGPKLLIQFQNNGVVDDSQLPKDRFSAERLKGVDSTLKIQPAKLEDSAVYLCASSLGVGKNTEAFFGQGTRLTVV.

The chain combines TRBV7-6 with TRBJ2-7, with a tentative D call TRBD1 (6 bases). This CDR3 is built from 15 residues. Germline values: CDR1 SGHVS, CDR2 FNYEAQ. V was shortened by 2 bases and J by 1 base, with 12 bases between the two germline ends. CDR3 nucleotide sequence: TGTGCCAGCAGCTTATACAGGGCCCGGTCCTACGAGCAGTACTTC. As protein: CASSLYRARSYEQYF.

This clonotype showed up many times. The CDR3 reads CSVAAGEAFF. CDR3 nucleotides: TGCAGCGTTGCAGCAGGTGAAGCTTTCTTT. J is TRBJ1-1 and V is TRBV29-1; no clear D. Per germline, CDR1 SQVTM and CDR2 ANQGSEA. V was clipped by 4 bases and J by 7 bases, with 7 bases between them. The CDR3 runs to 10 residues.

This clonotype was counted at least ten times. The chain uses TRBV28 and TRBJ2-1; D is perhaps TRBD1 (5 bases). CDR1 is MDHEN and CDR2 is SYDVKM in the germline V gene. This CDR3 is 15 amino acids long. V gave up 5 bases and J gave up 0 bases, with 11 bases separating them. The CDR3 sequence is CASSRTLTSYNEQFF. CDR3 DNA: TGTGCCAGCAGTCGGACACTCACCTCCTACAATGAGCAGTTCTTC.

In the case of this clonotype: This sequence may be a read error, since a much larger clone differs from it by one base. The rearrangement joins TRBV6-2 or TRBV6-3 to TRBJ2-7; possible D gene TRBD1, 6 bases. V was clipped by 4 bases and J by 3 bases, with 16 bases between them. CDR3 size: 15 residues. Germline V CDR1 and CDR2: MNHEY, SVGEGT. The CDR3 region has the DNA TGTGCCAGCAGTTGCTCAGGGGACCCCATCTACGAGCAGTACTTC. Protein product: CASSCSGDPIYEQYF.

The table lists this clonotype with a few counts. V and J are TRBV29-1 and TRBJ2-1, with TRBD1 as a possible D gene (5 bases). V shed 7 bases and J shed 0 bases, with 16 bases lying between them. Germline V gene sequence: CDR1 SQVTM, CDR2 ANQGSEA. The CDR3 is made up of 15 amino acids. The CDR3: CSAAPRASSYNEQFF. DNA for the CDR3: TGCAGCGCCGCCCCCAGGGCCAGCTCCTACAATGAGCAGTTCTTC.

The chain recombines TRBV20-1 with TRBJ2-1, with TRBD2 matching over 7 bases. The CDR3 runs to 17 residues. With 0 bases clipped from V and 6 bases from J, the junction kept 14 bases outside the gene matches. Germline CDR1 and CDR2: DFQATT and SNEGSKA (reference sequence). For the CDR3, the DNA is TGCAGTGCTAGAGATGGTAGGAAACGGGGGAGGGGCAATGAGCAGTTCTTC. Its translation is CSARDGRKRGRGNEQFF.

This clonotype was recorded at least ten times. V gene TRBV2 combines with J gene TRBJ1-2; D is undetermined. V lost 6 bases and J 8 bases, leaving 22 bases between the germline ends. Germline V gene data show CDR1 as SNHLY and CDR2 as FYNNEI. The CDR3 has 15 residues. In DNA form, the CDR3 reads TGTGCCAGCAGCAATACCCCGGGCCTCGGTGGGGGCTACACCTTC. It is translated as CASSNTPGLGGGYTF.

Ten or more counts support this clonotype. V is TRBV7-2 and J is TRBJ2-1, with 9 bases fitting TRBD2. The ends lost 2 bases at V and 6 bases at J; junction bases unmatched: 2. This CDR3 is 14 amino acids long. CDR1 and CDR2 (germline): SGHTA, FQGNSA. The CDR3 nucleotides are TGTGCCAGCAGCTTAAATAGCGGGAGCAATGAGCAGTTCTTC. This gives the protein CASSLNSGSNEQFF.

This clonotype was observed a single time. The gene calls are TRBV19 and TRBJ1-1; TRBD1 might be the D (5 bases). Germline V lookup: CDR1 LNHDA, CDR2 SQIVND (reference sequence). The CDR3 length is 17 residues. V dropped 2 bases and J dropped 6 bases, with 22 bases sitting between them. CDR3 loop: CASSIFRVRGDLAEAFF. CDR3 DNA: TGTGCCAGTAGTATATTCAGGGTGAGGGGAGACTTGGCTGAAGCTTTCTTT.

This clonotype was seen more than once but under ten times. This may come from a read error, since a much larger clone is one base off. The V and J genes are TRBV6-5 and TRBJ2-3; D assignment may be TRBD1 or TRBD2 (6 bases each). Germline-derived CDR1 and CDR2 are MNHEY and SVGAGI. CDR3 length equals 15 residues. This CDR3 reads CASSYRPTGAETQYF. CDR3 bases: TGTGCCAGCAGTTACAGACCTACGGGGGCAGAAACGCAGTATTTT.